This TCR beta chain was documented in a study of cytomegalovirus exposure and HLA in healthy donors. It was with 60 Vbeta and 13 Jbeta primers that the PCR ran. Profiling relied on immunoSEQ multiplex PCR, and the TCRdb table lists in-frame clones only, not all of them. The sample has approximately 90,000 clones, around 77% seen once; the top ten hold 2% to 2.5%. The CDR3 length is 18 residues. Looked up from germline, CDR1 is MDHEN and CDR2 is SYDVKM. V dropped 5 bases and J dropped 0; count of bases not matched to a gene: 10. This clone was seen a handful of times. Its antigen is not known. Study conclusions and caveats: In a later analysis, across HLA loci, associated TCR counts were highest for DRB1, lowest for HLA-C. Later on, a genetic analysis was performed. It linked a missense variant in DCLRE1C with V- and J-gene trimming of TCR beta.

The gene calls are TRBV28 and TRBJ2-5, with 12 positions matching TRBD2. Sequencing input: PBMCs. The TCR sequence derives from a boy younger than 18 in good health and CMV-seronegative. The CDR3 here is CASSASGRAVGYQETQYF. DNA for the CDR3: TGTGCCAGCAGTGCTAGCGGGAGGGCCGTGGGGTACCAAGAGACCCAGTACTTC.